This TCR beta chain was captured in a study of prognosis after radiotherapy for stage I lung cancer. Study-wide findings and caveats: Unique TCR clone counts were lower following stereotactic body radiation therapy (median roughly 10,000 versus 7,000). Metastatic and non-metastatic patients reportedly diverged in TRBV and TRBJ gene usage.

This clonotype came up many times. What it recognizes is unknown. It was by two-round multiplex PCR that TCR beta CDR3 was amplified from genomic DNA. It was primers specific to each TRBV and TRBJ gene that first-round PCR used. TCRdb used MiXCR to reprocess the multiplex PCR reads, holding one entry per CDR3 protein. There are fewer than 20,000 distinct CDR3 sequences in the sample; just under 45% occur only once, and about 40% lies in the top ten. The CDR3 covers 15 residues. V shed 3 bases and J 4 bases; nucleotides not matched to a gene: 6. CDR1 MDHEN and CDR2 SYDVKM come from the germline V gene. The sequenced sample was PBMCs, obtained before or after stereotactic body radiation therapy (not recorded which). This clonotype was obtained from a donor aged 50 or older with non-small cell lung cancer. The chain employs TRBV28 and TRBJ2-1; 7 bases match TRBD2. The CDR3 protein is CASSLPDSGYNEQFF. CDR3 DNA sequence: TGTGCCAGCAGTTTGCCCGATAGCGGGTACAATGAGCAGTTCTTC.